A single sample gave rise to the 11 T cell receptor beta chains below, sequenced in a study of early stage breast cancer tumors. Profiling relied on immunoSEQ multiplex PCR, and the TCRdb table lists in-frame clones only, not all of them. The table shows tens of thousands of clones, with around 67% occurring only once. The sequenced material came from breast tumor tissue. All receptors come from a person aged 30-39 years with breast cancer.

This clone occurred a few times. The CDR3 spells CASSLAFRDQTINSPLHF. The CDR3 region has the DNA TGCGCCAGCAGCTTGGCCTTCCGGGACCAAACCATTAATTCACCCCTCCACTTT. The chain combines TRBV5-1 with TRBJ1-6; a possible D gene is TRBD1 (5 bases). V lost 0 bases and J 6 bases, leaving 19 bases between the germline ends. This CDR3 spans 18 amino acids. CDR1 is SGHRS and CDR2 is YFSETQ in the germline V gene.

V is TRBV10-3 and J is TRBJ2-2; TRBD2 aligns across 14 bases. The CDR3 runs 19 residues. Germline-derived CDR1 and CDR2 are ENHRY and SYGVKD. Trimming removed 6 bases from V and 3 bases from J; junction bases left unmatched: 12. The CDR3 reads CAIRLGTRLAGGDTGELFF. The CDR3, as DNA: TGTGCCATCAGGCTCGGGACCAGACTAGCGGGAGGGGACACCGGGGAGCTGTTTTTT.

The chain couples TRBV5-4 to TRBJ2-1, with D perhaps matching TRBD2 (5 bases). Germline CDR1 SGHNT, CDR2 YYREEE (reference sequence). The CDR3 covers 13 residues. V was cut by 0 bases and J by 6 bases, with 7 bases left in between. The CDR3 protein is CASSLERFNEQFF. The CDR3 nucleotides are TGTGCCAGCAGCTTGGAGCGGTTCAATGAGCAGTTCTTC.

Sample share makes this clone medium-sized. The chain joins TRBV7-9 to TRBJ1-1; unclear D gene. CDR1 and CDR2 (germline): SEHNR, FQNEAQ (reference sequence). The CDR3 spans 13 residues. The ends were cut back, 5 bases at V and 4 bases at J, with 11 bases in the middle. The CDR3 spells CASSPAGVTEAFF. The DNA for the CDR3 is TGTGCCAGCAGCCCGGCAGGCGTCACTGAAGCTTTCTTT. Combining the CDR3 with reference TRBV7-9 and TRBJ1-1 gives the whole variable domain DTGVSQNPRHKITKRGQNVTFRCDPISEHNRLYWYRQTLGQGPEFLTYFQNEAQLEKSRLLSDRFSAERPKGSFSTLEIQRTEQGDSAMYLCASSPAGVTEAFFGQGTRLTVV.

The chain combines TRBV11-3 with TRBJ2-5; a weak D match, TRBD2 (6 bases). Per the germline V gene, CDR1 is SGHNT and CDR2 is YENEEA. Trimming shortened V by 5 bases and J by 1 base, and 17 bases separated the two germline ends. The CDR3 contains 16 residues. DNA for the CDR3: TGTGCCAGCAGCACAAGAGGGAGTAGCGGCCAAGAGACCCAGTACTTC. Translation: CASSTRGSSGQETQYF.

This rearrangement joins TRBV10-2 to TRBJ2-7; 14 nucleotides align to TRBD2. V lost 8 bases, J lost 6 bases, and 6 bases stayed unmatched. Germline V gene sequence: CDR1 WSHSY, CDR2 SAAADI. The CDR3 length is 14 residues. DNA for the CDR3: TGCGCCAGCGGAGGGGGACTAGCGGGAGTCGAGCAGTACTTC. Its protein product is CASGGGLAGVEQYF.

This clone has a handful of counts. This rearrangement joins TRBV6-5 to TRBJ1-2; D gene unclear. CDR1 is MNHEY, CDR2 SVGAGI, per germline. CDR3 length: 12 residues. With 6 bases removed from V and 8 bases from J, the gap between germline ends came to 13 bases. In nucleotides, the CDR3 is TGTGCCAGCAGCACAGTGGCCGGGGGCTACACCTTC. It specifies CASSTVAGGYTF.

This clone showed up just once. J is TRBJ2-3 and V is TRBV29-1; D call uncertain. The V end lost 3 bases, the J end lost 0 bases, and 10 bases lay between the germline ends. Looked up from germline, CDR1 is SQVTM and CDR2 is ANQGSEA. This CDR3 spans 14 amino acids. The CDR3 coding sequence is TGCAGCGTTGATGACGGAATTAGCACAGATACGCAGTATTTT. This translates into CSVDDGISTDTQYF.

V usage is TRBV13 and J usage is TRBJ2-7, with 7 bases matching TRBD1. Losses at the gene ends were 1 base for V and 2 bases for J; bases not matched to a gene: 8. Germline V gene lookup returns CDR1 PRHDT and CDR2 FYEKMQ (reference sequence). The CDR3 has 16 residues. The CDR3 DNA reads TGTGCCAGCAGCTTAGATCGGGCAGGGGGAACCTACGAGCAGTACTTC. It specifies CASSLDRAGGTYEQYF.

The genes are TRBV4-2 and TRBJ2-1; D assignment may be TRBD1 or TRBD2 (5 bases each). The CDR3 extends over 14 amino acids. V was pared by 4 bases and J by 14 bases, with 21 bases between. Germline V lookup: CDR1 LGHNA, CDR2 YNFKEQ. The CDR3 here is CASSPQTGAAHEFF. For the CDR3, the DNA is TGTGCCAGCAGCCCTCAAACCGGGGCCGCCCATGAGTTCTTC.

Here the CDR3 DNA reads TGTGCCAGCAACCATAACGGGGCCAACACCGGGGAGCTGTTTTTT. Its translation is CASNHNGANTGELFF. This chain uses TRBV19 with TRBJ2-2; D tentatively reads TRBD1 or TRBD2 (5 bases each). The CDR3 has 15 residues. Per germline, CDR1 LNHDA and CDR2 SQIVND (reference sequence). V dropped 9 bases and J dropped 2 bases, with 16 bases sitting between them.